These T cell receptor beta chains were read from a single sample in a study of sequential checkpoint blockade in melanoma. Profiling relied on immunoSEQ multiplex PCR, and the TCRdb table lists in-frame clones only, not all of them. Here the sample spans about 2,400 clones, 20% being singletons. The specimen was tumor tissue (inferred from file names), collected from a patient given nivolumab and ipilimumab in sequence. These receptors originate from a human donor with melanoma. Each CDR3 is given with its conserved first and last residue. D genes are given only for firm matches. Clone size is not always given. Where it is, it says once, few, many or a class for expanded clones.

clone_size	v_call	j_call	d_call	cdr3_aa	cdr3_nt
few	TRBV28	TRBJ1-3	NA	CASSLLRQGGGNTIYF	TGTGCCAGCAGTTTACTAAGGCAGGGCGGAGGAAACACCATATATTTT
NA	TRBV19	TRBJ1-5	TRBD1	CASKDSGGNSNQPQHF	TGTGCCAGTAAAGATTCAGGGGGCAACAGCAATCAGCCCCAGCATTTT
few	TRBV11-3	TRBJ2-3	NA	CASAGGQGGSTDTQYF	TGTGCCAGCGCAGGGGGGCAGGGAGGGAGCACAGATACGCAGTATTTT
NA	TRBV5-1	TRBJ2-7	TRBD1	CASSFGTGNYEQYF	TGCGCCAGCAGCTTCGGGACAGGGAACTACGAGCAGTACTTC
few	TRBV30	TRBJ2-6	NA	CAWSLVHSGANVLTF	TGTGCCTGGAGTTTGGTCCACTCTGGGGCCAACGTCCTGACTTTC
many	TRBV11-3	TRBJ2-1	TRBD2	CASSLVLGLAGGVSYNEQFF	TGTGCCAGCAGCTTAGTATTGGGACTAGCGGGGGGGGTCTCCTACAATGAGCAGTTCTTC
many	TRBV11-3	TRBJ2-7	NA	CASSPGRSSYEQYF	TGTGCCAGCAGCCCCGGTAGGAGCTCCTACGAGCAGTACTTC
medium-sized	TRBV6-8	TRBJ1-5	TRBD1	CASSGQVDNQPQHF	TGTGCCAGCAGTGGACAGGTAGACAATCAGCCCCAGCATTTT
NA	TRBV6-8	TRBJ1-2	TRBD1	CASTPTGDYGYTF	TGTGCCAGCACCCCGACAGGGGACTACGGCTACACCTTC
NA	TRBV19	TRBJ2-5	NA	CASSMWGLQETQYF	TGTGCCAGTAGTATGTGGGGCCTCCAAGAGACCCAGTACTTC
NA	TRBV5-1	TRBJ2-7	NA	CASSLAAATYEQYF	TGCGCCAGCAGCTTGGCCGCAGCAACCTACGAGCAGTACTTC
many	TRBV11-3	TRBJ1-5	NA	CASSLAGSNQPQHF	TGTGCCAGCAGCTTGGCGGGGAGCAATCAGCCCCAGCATTTT
few	TRBV6-8	TRBJ1-4	TRBD1	CASSQGSAGGVVEKLFF	TGTGCCAGCAGCCAGGGGTCGGCAGGGGGCGTTGTTGAAAAACTGTTTTTT
few	TRBV9	TRBJ2-7	NA	CASSVGSQSSYEQYF	TGTGCCAGCAGCGTAGGGTCCCAGAGCTCCTACGAGCAGTACTTC